Shown below are 7 T cell receptor beta chains from a single sample sequenced in a study of cytotoxic CD8 clonotypes in ibrutinib-treated CLL. Libraries were prepared by immunoSEQ multiplex PCR; TCRdb keeps only in-frame clonotypes and omits some of them. This table holds roughly 250,000 clones, about three quarters found once. Sequencing was performed on PBMCs, taken after 24 months of ibrutinib treatment. Receptors were obtained from a human donor with chronic lymphocytic leukemia.

CDR3 coding DNA: TGTGCCTGGAGTATTGGGGGCAGGGGGGCTCAGCCCCAGCATTTT. Translation gives CAWSIGGRGAQPQHF. The chain recombines TRBV30 with TRBJ1-5; 7 positions agree with TRBD1. Germline values: CDR1 GTSNPN, CDR2 SVGIG (reference sequence). V was pared by 2 bases and J by 6 bases, with 10 bases of the junction left unmatched. The CDR3 has 15 amino acids.

This clone was counted a few times. The rearrangement uses TRBV11-2 and TRBJ2-7; D possibly matches TRBD1 or TRBD2 (5 bases each). The CDR3 is made up of 12 amino acids. The germline V gene encodes CDR1 SGHAT and CDR2 FQNNGV. Trimming left V 5 bases short and J 10 bases short, with 15 bases between. Here the CDR3 reads CASSVRDGTQYF. The CDR3 DNA reads as TGTGCCAGCAGCGTAAGGGACGGCACTCAGTACTTC.

The CDR3 sequence is CAIRWTVNTEAFF. CDR3 DNA sequence: TGTGCCATCAGATGGACAGTAAACACTGAAGCTTTCTTT. The chain employs TRBV10-3 and TRBJ1-1, with a weak D call TRBD1 (6 bases). The CDR3 extends over 13 amino acids. From germline, CDR1 is ENHRY and CDR2 SYGVKD. The V end lost 6 bases, the J end lost 2 bases, and 10 bases lay between the germline ends.

V and J are TRBV27 and TRBJ2-1; a weak D match, TRBD1 (6 bases). The CDR3 totals 11 residues. Germline CDR1 is MNHEY and CDR2 is SMNVEV (reference sequence). V was cut by 6 bases and J by 9 bases, with 9 bases left in between. The CDR3 bases are TGTGCCAGCAGACTAGGGGGTGAGCAGTTCTTC. This translates into CASRLGGEQFF.

The chain has TRBV29-1 and TRBJ1-3; D not certain. This CDR3 is built from 14 residues. Trimming cost V 1 base and J 0 bases, with 7 bases left between them. Germline assignment: CDR1 SQVTM and CDR2 ANQGSEA. This CDR3 reads CSVEGRNSGNTIYF. The CDR3 DNA sequence: TGCAGCGTTGAAGGGAGAAACTCTGGAAACACCATATATTTT.

The chain uses TRBV25-1 and TRBJ2-5; 16 bases match TRBD2. Germline V lookup: CDR1 MGHDK, CDR2 SYGVNS. Germline trimming cut 2 bases from V and 2 bases from J; bases unmatched to any gene: 2. CDR3 length equals 17 residues. CDR3 amino acids: CASSEGTSGRGQETQYF. The CDR3 DNA is TGTGCCAGCAGTGAAGGGACTAGCGGGAGGGGTCAAGAGACCCAGTACTTC.

The chain recombines TRBV27 with TRBJ2-7; the D gene is possibly TRBD2 (5 bases). The CDR3 is 14 residues long. Trimming pared 5 bases from V and 6 bases from J, leaving 17 bases between. Germline lookup yields CDR1 MNHEY and CDR2 SMNVEV (reference sequence). Here the CDR3 DNA reads TGTGCCAGCAGTAAAAGGACTTTCCTAGCCGAGCAGTACTTC. Protein product: CASSKRTFLAEQYF.